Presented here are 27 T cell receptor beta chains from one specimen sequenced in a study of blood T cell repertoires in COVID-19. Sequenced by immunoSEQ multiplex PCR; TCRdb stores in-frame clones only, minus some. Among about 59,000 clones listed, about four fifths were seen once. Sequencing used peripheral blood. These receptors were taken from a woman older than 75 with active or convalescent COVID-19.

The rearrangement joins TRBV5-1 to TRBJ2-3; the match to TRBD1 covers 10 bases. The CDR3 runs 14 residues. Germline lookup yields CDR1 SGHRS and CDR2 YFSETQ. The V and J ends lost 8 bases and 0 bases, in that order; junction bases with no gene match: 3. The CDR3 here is CASGTGDSTDTQYF. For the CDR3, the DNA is TGCGCCAGTGGGACAGGGGATAGCACAGATACGCAGTATTTT.

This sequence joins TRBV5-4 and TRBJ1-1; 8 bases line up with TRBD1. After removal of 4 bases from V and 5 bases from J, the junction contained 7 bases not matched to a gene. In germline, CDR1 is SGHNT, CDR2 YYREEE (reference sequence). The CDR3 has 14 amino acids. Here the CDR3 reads CASSIQGVGTEAFF. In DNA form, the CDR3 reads TGTGCCAGCAGCATACAGGGGGTGGGGACTGAAGCTTTCTTT.

CDR3 region: CASRSGGVGANVLTF. The CDR3 DNA reads TGTGCCAGCAGGTCTGGGGGCGTTGGGGCCAACGTCCTGACTTTC. The chain combines TRBV6-5 with TRBJ2-6, with D maybe TRBD1 (6 bases). Germline V lookup: CDR1 MNHEY, CDR2 SVGAGI. The ends were cut back, 6 bases at V and 3 bases at J, with 12 bases in the middle. The CDR3 is 15 residues long.

Here the CDR3 DNA reads TGCGCCAGCAGTCAACCGTGGACAGGGCTCAGCTCCTACGAGCAGTACTTC. Protein: CASSQPWTGLSSYEQYF. This sequence joins TRBV23-1 and TRBJ2-7; TRBD1 aligns across 8 bases. TRBV23-1 has ORF status, its function being uncertain. The length of the CDR3 is 17 residues. The junction had 9 bases not matched to a gene; V was cut back by 2 bases and J by 0 bases.

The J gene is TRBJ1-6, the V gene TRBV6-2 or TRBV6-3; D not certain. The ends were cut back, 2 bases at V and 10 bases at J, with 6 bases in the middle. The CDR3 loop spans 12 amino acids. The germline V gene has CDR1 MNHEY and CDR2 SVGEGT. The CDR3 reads CASSYTRSPLHF. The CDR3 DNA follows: TGTGCCAGCAGTTACACCAGATCACCCCTCCACTTT.

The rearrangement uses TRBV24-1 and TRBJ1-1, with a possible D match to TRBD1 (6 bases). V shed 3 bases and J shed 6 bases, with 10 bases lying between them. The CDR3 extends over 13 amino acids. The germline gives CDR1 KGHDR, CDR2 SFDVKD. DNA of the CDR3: TGTGCCACCAGTGATACGAACAGGGCTGAAGCTTTCTTT. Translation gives CATSDTNRAEAFF.

The DNA of the CDR3 is TGTGCCAGCAGTTTCAGGCAGTTCAACACTGAAGCTTTCTTT. This codes for CASSFRQFNTEAFF. The chain is built from TRBV27 and TRBJ1-1; D uncertain. Germline CDR1 reads MNHEY; CDR2 reads SMNVEV (reference sequence). V was clipped by 3 bases and J by 2 bases, with 10 bases between them. The CDR3 is 14 residues long.

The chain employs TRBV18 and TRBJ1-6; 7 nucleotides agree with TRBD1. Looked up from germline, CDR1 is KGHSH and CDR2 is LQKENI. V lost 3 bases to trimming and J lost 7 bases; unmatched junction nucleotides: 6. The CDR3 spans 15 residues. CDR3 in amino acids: CASSPLQGKNSPLHF. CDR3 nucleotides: TGTGCCAGCTCACCTTTACAGGGGAAGAATTCACCCCTCCACTTT.

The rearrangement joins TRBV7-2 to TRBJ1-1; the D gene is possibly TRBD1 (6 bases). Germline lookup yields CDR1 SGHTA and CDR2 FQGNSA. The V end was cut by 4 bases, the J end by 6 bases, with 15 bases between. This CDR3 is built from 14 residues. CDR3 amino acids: CASSWRGQNAEAFF. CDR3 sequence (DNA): TGTGCCAGCAGCTGGCGGGGGCAAAACGCTGAAGCTTTCTTT.

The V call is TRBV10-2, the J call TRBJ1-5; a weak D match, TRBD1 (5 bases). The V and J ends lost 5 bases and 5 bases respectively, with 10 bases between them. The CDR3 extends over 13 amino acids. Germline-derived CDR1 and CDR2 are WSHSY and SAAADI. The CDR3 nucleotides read TGCGCCAGCAGTTCAGACAGTTATCAGCCCCAGCATTTT. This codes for CASSSDSYQPQHF.

This CDR3 reads CASSGGQATEAFF. The CDR3 nucleotides read TGTGCCAGCTCTGGCGGACAGGCTACTGAAGCTTTCTTT. This chain joins TRBV18 and TRBJ1-1, with TRBD1 matching 7 bases. The CDR3 has 13 residues. Germline CDR1 reads KGHSH; CDR2 reads LQKENI. J lost 5 bases, V lost 6 bases, and 6 bases had no gene match.

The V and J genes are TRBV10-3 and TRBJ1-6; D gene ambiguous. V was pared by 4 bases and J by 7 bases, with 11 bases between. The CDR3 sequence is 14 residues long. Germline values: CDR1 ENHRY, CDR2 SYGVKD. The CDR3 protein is CAISVALTNSPLHF. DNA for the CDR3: TGTGCCATCAGTGTAGCCCTAACCAATTCACCCCTCCACTTT.

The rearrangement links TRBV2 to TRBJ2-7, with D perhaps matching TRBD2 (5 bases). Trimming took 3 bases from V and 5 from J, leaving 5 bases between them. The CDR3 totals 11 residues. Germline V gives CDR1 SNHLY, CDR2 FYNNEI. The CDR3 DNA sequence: TGTGCCAGCAGTGAGAGGGACGAGCAGTACTTC. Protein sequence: CASSERDEQYF.

CDR3 residues: CSGAASSYNEQFF. The CDR3 coding sequence is TGCAGCGGGGCCGCCAGCTCCTACAATGAGCAGTTCTTC. The rearrangement links TRBV29-1 to TRBJ2-1; no firm D call. This CDR3 region has 13 residues. Deletions cut 7 bases from V and 0 bases from J, with 10 bases between. Germline CDR1 is SQVTM and CDR2 is ANQGSEA.

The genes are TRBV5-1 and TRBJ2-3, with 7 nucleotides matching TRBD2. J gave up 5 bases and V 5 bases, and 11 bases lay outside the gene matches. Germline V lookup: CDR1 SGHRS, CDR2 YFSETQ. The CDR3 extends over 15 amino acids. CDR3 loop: CASSPRWEGGDTQYF. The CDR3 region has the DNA TGCGCCAGCAGTCCCCGGTGGGAGGGTGGAGATACGCAGTATTTT.

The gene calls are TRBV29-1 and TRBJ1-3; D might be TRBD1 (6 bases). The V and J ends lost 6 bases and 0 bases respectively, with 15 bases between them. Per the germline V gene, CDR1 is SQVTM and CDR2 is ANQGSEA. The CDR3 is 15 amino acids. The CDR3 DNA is TGCAGCGTAGCGACAGGTTCCGTCTCTGGAAACACCATATATTTT. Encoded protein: CSVATGSVSGNTIYF.

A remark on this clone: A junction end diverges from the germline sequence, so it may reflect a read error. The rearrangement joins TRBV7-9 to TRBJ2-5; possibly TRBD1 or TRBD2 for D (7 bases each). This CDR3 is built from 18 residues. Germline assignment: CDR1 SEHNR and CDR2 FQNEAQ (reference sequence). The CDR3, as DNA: TGTCCCAGCAGGGGGACTTGCGGGGGCCCCCGCCACGGAGAGACCCAGTACTTC. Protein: CPSRGTCGGPRHGETQYF.

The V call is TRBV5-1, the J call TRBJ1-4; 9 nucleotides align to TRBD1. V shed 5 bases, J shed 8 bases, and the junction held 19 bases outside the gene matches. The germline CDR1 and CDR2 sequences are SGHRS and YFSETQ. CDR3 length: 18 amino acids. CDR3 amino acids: CASRSGRDRDGPREKLFF. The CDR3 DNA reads TGCGCCAGCAGGTCTGGACGGGACAGGGATGGGCCGAGGGAAAAACTGTTTTTT.

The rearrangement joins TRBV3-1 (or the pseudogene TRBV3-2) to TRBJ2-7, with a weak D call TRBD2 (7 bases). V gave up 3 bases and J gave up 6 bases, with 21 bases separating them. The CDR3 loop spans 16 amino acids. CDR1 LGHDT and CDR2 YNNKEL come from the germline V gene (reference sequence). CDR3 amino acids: CASSHPLGGGHSEQYF. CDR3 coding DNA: TGTGCCAGCAGCCATCCCCTGGGAGGGGGACATTCCGAGCAGTACTTC.

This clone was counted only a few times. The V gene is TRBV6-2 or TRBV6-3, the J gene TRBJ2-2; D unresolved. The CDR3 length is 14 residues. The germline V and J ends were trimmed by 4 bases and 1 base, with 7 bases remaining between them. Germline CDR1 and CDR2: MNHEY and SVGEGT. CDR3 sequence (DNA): TGTGCCAGCAGTTTTCTTCTGAACACCGGGGAGCTGTTTTTT. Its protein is CASSFLLNTGELFF.

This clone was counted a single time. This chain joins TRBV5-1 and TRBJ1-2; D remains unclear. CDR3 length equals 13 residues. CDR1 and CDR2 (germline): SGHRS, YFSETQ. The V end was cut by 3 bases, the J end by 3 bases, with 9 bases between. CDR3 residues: CASSSVTDYGYTF. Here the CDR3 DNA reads TGCGCCAGCAGCTCCGTAACAGACTATGGCTACACCTTC.

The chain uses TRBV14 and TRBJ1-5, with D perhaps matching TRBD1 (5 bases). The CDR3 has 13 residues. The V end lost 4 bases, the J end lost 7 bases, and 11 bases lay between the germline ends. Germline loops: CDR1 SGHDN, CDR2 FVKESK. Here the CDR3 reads CASSPGGGQPQHF. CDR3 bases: TGTGCCAGCAGCCCCGGGGGGGGACAGCCCCAGCATTTT. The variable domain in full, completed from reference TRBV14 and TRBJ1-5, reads EAGVTQFPSHSVIEKGQTVTLRCDPISGHDNLYWYRRVMGKEIKFLLHFVKESKQDESGMPNNRFLAERTGGTYSTLKVQPAELEDSGVYFCASSPGGGQPQHFGDGTRLSIL.

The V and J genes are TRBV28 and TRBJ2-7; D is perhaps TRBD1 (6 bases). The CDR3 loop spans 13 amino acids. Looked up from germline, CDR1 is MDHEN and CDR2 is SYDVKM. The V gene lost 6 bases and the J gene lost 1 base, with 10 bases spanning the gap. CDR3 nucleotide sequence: TGTGCCAGCAGAAAAGGACAGTCCTACGAGCAGTACTTC. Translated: CASRKGQSYEQYF.

DNA of the CDR3: TGTGCCAGCAGCCTCGGTGGAGGAAGATTAGGAAACACCATATATTTT. It specifies CASSLGGGRLGNTIYF. The chain combines TRBV3-1 (or the pseudogene TRBV3-2) with TRBJ1-3; D remains ambiguous. Trimming took 4 bases from V and 4 from J, leaving 17 bases between them. The germline CDR1 and CDR2 sequences are LGHDT and YNNKEL (reference sequence). The CDR3 has 16 amino acids.

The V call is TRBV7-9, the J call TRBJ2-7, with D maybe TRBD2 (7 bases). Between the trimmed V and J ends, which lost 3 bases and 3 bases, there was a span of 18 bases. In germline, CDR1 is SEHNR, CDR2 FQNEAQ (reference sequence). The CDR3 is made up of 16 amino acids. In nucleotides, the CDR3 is TGTGCCAGCAGCTTTGGGGGGGGCGAGTCCCTCTACGAGCAGTACTTC. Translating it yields CASSFGGGESLYEQYF.

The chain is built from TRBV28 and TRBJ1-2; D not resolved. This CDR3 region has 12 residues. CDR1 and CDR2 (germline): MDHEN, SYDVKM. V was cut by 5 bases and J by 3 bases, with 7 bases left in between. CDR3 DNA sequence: TGTGCCAGCAGTGCCGGAGACTATGGCTACACCTTC. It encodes CASSAGDYGYTF.

CDR3 DNA sequence: TGTGCCAGTAGTATACAGGGAACCCCCTCCTACGAGCAGTACTTC. Translating gives CASSIQGTPSYEQYF. The V and J genes are TRBV19 and TRBJ2-7; weak D call: TRBD1 (5 bases). Trimming shortened V by 2 bases and J by 0 bases, and 11 bases separated the two germline ends. This CDR3 comprises 15 residues. The germline V gene has CDR1 LNHDA and CDR2 SQIVND (reference sequence).